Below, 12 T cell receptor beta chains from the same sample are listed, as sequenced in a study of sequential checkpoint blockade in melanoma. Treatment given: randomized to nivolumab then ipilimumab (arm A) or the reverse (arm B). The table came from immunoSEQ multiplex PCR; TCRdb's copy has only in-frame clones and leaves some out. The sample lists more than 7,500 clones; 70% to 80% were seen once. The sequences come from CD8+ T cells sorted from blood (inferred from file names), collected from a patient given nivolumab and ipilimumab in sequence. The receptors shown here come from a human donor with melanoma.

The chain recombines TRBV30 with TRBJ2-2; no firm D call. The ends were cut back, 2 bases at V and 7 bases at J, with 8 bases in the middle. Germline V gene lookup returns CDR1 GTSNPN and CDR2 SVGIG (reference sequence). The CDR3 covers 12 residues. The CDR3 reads CAWSPGGGELFF. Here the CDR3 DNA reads TGTGCCTGGAGTCCCGGTGGCGGGGAGCTGTTTTTT.

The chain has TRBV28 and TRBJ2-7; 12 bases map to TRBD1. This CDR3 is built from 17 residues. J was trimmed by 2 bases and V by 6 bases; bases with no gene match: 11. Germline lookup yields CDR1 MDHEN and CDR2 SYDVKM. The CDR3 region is CASSPRGGQGATYEQYF. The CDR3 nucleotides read TGTGCCAGCAGCCCAAGGGGGGGACAGGGGGCCACCTACGAGCAGTACTTC. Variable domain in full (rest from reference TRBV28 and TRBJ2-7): DVKVTQSSRYLVKRTGEKVFLECVQDMDHENMFWYRQDPGLGLRLIYFSYDVKMKEKGDIPEGYSVSREKKERFSLILESASTNQTSMYLCASSPRGGQGATYEQYFGPGTRLTVT.

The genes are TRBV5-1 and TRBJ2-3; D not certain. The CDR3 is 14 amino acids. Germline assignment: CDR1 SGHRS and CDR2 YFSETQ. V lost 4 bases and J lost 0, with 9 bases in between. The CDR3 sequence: CASSGQLSTDTQYF. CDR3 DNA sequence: TGCGCCAGCAGCGGGCAGCTTAGCACAGATACGCAGTATTTT.

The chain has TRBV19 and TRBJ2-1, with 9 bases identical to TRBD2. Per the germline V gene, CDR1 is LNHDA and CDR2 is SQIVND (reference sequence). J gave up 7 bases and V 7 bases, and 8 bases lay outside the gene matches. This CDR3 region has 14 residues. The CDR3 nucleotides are TGTGCCAGTAATCCAGCGGGGGGTTCGAATGAGCAGTTCTTC. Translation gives CASNPAGGSNEQFF.

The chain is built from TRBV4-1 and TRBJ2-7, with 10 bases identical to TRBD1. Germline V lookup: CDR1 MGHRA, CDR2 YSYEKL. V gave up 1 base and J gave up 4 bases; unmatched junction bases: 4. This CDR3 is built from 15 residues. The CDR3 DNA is TGCGCCAGCAGCCAAGTAGACAGGGGGCTGTACGAGCAGTACTTC. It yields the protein CASSQVDRGLYEQYF.

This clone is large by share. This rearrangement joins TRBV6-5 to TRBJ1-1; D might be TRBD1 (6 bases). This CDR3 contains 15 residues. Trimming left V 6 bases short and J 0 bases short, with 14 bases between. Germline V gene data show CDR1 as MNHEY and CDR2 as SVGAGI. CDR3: CASSPITGLNTEAFF. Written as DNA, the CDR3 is TGTGCCAGCAGCCCCATCACAGGGTTGAACACTGAAGCTTTCTTT.

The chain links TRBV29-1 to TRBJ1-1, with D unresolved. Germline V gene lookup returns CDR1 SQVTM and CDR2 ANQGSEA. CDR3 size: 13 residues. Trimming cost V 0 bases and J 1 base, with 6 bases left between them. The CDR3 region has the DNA TGCAGCGTTGAAGAAGGAGGGAACACTGAAGCTTTCTTT. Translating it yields CSVEEGGNTEAFF.

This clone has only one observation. CDR3 sequence reads: CASSDPLLGRRTDTQYF. The CDR3 DNA reads as TGTGCCAGCAGTGACCCCCTCTTGGGGAGACGGACAGATACGCAGTATTTT. This chain uses TRBV2 with TRBJ2-3, with D perhaps TRBD2 (5 bases). CDR3 length equals 17 residues. Trimming shortened V by 3 bases and J by 3 bases, and 19 bases separated the two germline ends. The germline CDR1 and CDR2 sequences are SNHLY and FYNNEI.

The CDR3 loop is CAVLAEGSGTEAFF. In nucleotides, the CDR3 is TGTGCCGTATTAGCAGAGGGCAGCGGCACTGAAGCTTTCTTT. The chain carries TRBV28 and TRBJ1-1, with D uncertain. This CDR3 is 14 amino acids long. V shed 11 bases and J shed 4 bases, with 20 bases lying between them. Germline V gives CDR1 MDHEN, CDR2 SYDVKM.

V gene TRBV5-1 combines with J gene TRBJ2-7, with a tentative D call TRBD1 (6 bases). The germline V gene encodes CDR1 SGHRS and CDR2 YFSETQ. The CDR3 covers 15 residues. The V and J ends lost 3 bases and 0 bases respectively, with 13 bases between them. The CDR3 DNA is TGCGCCAGCAGCTCTCTACAGGGCCTCTCCTACGAGCAGTACTTC. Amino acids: CASSSLQGLSYEQYF.

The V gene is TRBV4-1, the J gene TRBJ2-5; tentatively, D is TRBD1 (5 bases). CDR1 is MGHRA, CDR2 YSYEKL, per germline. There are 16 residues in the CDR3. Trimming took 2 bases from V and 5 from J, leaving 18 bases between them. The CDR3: CASSQLDQTKGETQYF. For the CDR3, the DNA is TGCGCCAGCAGCCAATTAGACCAGACAAAGGGGGAGACCCAGTACTTC.

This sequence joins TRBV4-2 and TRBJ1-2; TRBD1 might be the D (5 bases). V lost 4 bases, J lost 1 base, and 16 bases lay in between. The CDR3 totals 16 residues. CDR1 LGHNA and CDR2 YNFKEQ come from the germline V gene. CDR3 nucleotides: TGTGCCAGCAGCCCCCTAGGAGGGACGATTAACTATGGCTACACCTTC. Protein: CASSPLGGTINYGYTF.